What follows are 14 T cell receptor beta chains derived from one specimen sequenced in a study of prognosis after radiotherapy for stage I lung cancer (dated by TCRdb to the early 2020s). TCRdb records Illumina HiSeq 3000 as the sequencer. Two rounds of multiplex PCR on genomic DNA were used to amplify the TCR beta CDR3 region. In the first round of PCR, primers specific to each TRBV and TRBJ gene were used, and the primer sequences are filed in Chinese patent CN105087789A. TCRdb's own reprocessing of the public reads used fastp at Q25 and MiXCR and kept productive beta chains. Each CDR3 protein gets just one entry, which takes the most common genes and DNA from the rows behind it. The table for this sample lists under 50,000 distinct CDR3 sequences; roughly 25% of them were counted only once. 25% of the sample rests with the top ten. Sequenced here: PBMCs, sampled before or after stereotactic body radiation therapy (not recorded which). These TCRs come from a donor aged 50 or older with non-small cell lung cancer.

The gene calls are TRBV7-9 and TRBJ1-2; the D gene is possibly TRBD1 (5 bases). Trimming removed 5 bases at V and 5 bases at J, with 21 bases between. Looked up from germline, CDR1 is SEHNR and CDR2 is FQNEAQ (reference sequence). The CDR3 is made up of 16 amino acids. The chain's CDR3 is CASSRGWQGKEYGYTF. The CDR3 region has the DNA TGTGCCAGCAGCCGGGGTTGGCAGGGAAAGGAGTATGGCTACACCTTC.

A note on this clonotype: One end of the junction fails to match germline, which may point to a read error. The CDR3 DNA is TGTGCCATCAGTTTTGGGACGGTGCGTACCTACACCTTC. It specifies CAISFGTVRTYTF. V is TRBV12-3 or TRBV12-4 and J is TRBJ1-2; D possibly corresponds to TRBD1 (5 bases). The CDR3 runs 13 residues.

About this clonotype: A much larger clone sits a single nucleotide away, making a read error possible. Since the CDR3 does not end with the conserved phenylalanine or tryptophan, this likely comes from a read error. The chain joins TRBV5-1 to TRBJ2-7; no clear D gene. Trimming removed 5 bases from V and 6 bases from J, with 12 bases in between. The V gene's germline CDR1 is SGHRS and CDR2 YFSETQ. The CDR3 runs to 12 residues. The CDR3 spells CASRSRPSEQYL. In DNA, the CDR3 is TGCGCCAGCAGATCCCGGCCCAGCGAGCAGTACCTC.

The chain carries TRBV7-9 and TRBJ2-2; TRBD2 agrees at 12 bases. The CDR3 runs to 15 residues. The germline CDR1 and CDR2 sequences are SEHNR and FQNEAQ (reference sequence). The V segment lost 8 bases and the J segment 6 bases; nucleotides outside the gene matches: 7. For the CDR3, the DNA is TGTGCCAGCGCCCCTAGCGGGGGGGCCTCCGGGGAGCTGTTTTTT. This gives the protein CASAPSGGASGELFF. The variable domain in full, completed from reference TRBV7-9 and TRBJ2-2, reads DTGVSQNPRHKITKRGQNVTFRCDPISEHNRLYWYRQTLGQGPEFLTYFQNEAQLEKSRLLSDRFSAERPKGSFSTLEIQRTEQGDSAMYLCASAPSGGASGELFFGEGSRLTVL.

This clonotype was seen at least ten times. The CDR3 bases are TGCGCCAGCAGCTTGACTACTAGCGGGAGGTCCTACGAGCAGTACTTC. As protein: CASSLTTSGRSYEQYF. The chain has TRBV5-1 and TRBJ2-7; 12 bases agree with TRBD2. CDR3 length equals 16 residues. Germline CDR1 reads SGHRS; CDR2 reads YFSETQ. Losses at the gene ends were 1 base for V and 1 base for J; bases not matched to a gene: 3.

Only a few counts were recorded for this clonotype. This may arise from a read error, as a much more abundant clone is one base away. The rearrangement joins TRBV11-2 to TRBJ2-5; 9 bases agree with TRBD1. J lost 4 bases, V lost 2 bases, and 5 bases had no gene match. CDR1 is SGHAT and CDR2 is FQNNGV in the germline V gene. The CDR3 contains 15 residues. CDR3 region: CASSLLQGALETQYF. The DNA of the CDR3 is TGTGCCAGCAGCTTATTACAGGGGGCTCTAGAGACCCAGTACTTC. The complete variable domain, with remaining parts taken from reference TRBV11-2 and TRBJ2-5, reads EAGVAQSPRYKIIEKRQSVAFWCNPISGHATLYWYQQILGQGPKLLIQFQNNGVVDDSQLPKDRFSAERLKGVDSTLKIQPAKLEDSAVYLCASSLLQGALETQYFGPGTRLLVL.

The V gene is TRBV6-9, the J gene TRBJ2-3; D could derive from TRBD1 or TRBD2 (5 bases each). In germline, CDR1 is MNHGY, CDR2 SVAAGI. This CDR3 has 17 amino acids. V was shortened by 3 bases and J by 3 bases, with 19 bases between the two germline ends. The CDR3 reads CASSYYPRDGITDTQYF. Written as DNA, the CDR3 is TGTGCCAGCAGTTACTACCCCCGGGACGGCATAACAGATACGCAGTATTTT.

This clonotype was counted ten times or more. The V and J genes are TRBV20-1 and TRBJ2-7; the D is unclear. V was shortened by 6 bases and J by 2 bases, with 14 bases between the two germline ends. From germline, CDR1 is DFQATT and CDR2 SNEGSKA (reference sequence). The CDR3 consists of 13 residues. Here the CDR3 reads CSAGSPQTYEQYF. The CDR3, as DNA: TGCAGTGCAGGGTCCCCCCAAACCTACGAGCAGTACTTC.

As for this clonotype: One base away lies a much larger clone, so this may be a sequencing read error. This chain uses TRBV6-5 with TRBJ1-4; 9 positions match TRBD1. CDR3 length: 17 amino acids. J was trimmed by 10 bases and V by 1 base; bases with no gene match: 13. Germline loops: CDR1 MNHEY, CDR2 SVGAGI. The CDR3 reads CASSYLRPGTGIGKLFF. The CDR3 DNA sequence: TGTGCCAGCAGTTACTTAAGACCGGGGACAGGGATCGGAAAACTGTTTTTT.

This clonotype was detected many times. This rearrangement joins TRBV27 to TRBJ2-1; 9 bases are a match to TRBD2. V lost 7 bases to trimming and J lost 9 bases; unmatched junction nucleotides: 16. The CDR3 is 16 residues long. The germline gives CDR1 MNHEY, CDR2 SMNVEV (reference sequence). In nucleotides, the CDR3 is TGTGCCAGCAAAGGTTCCATGGCGGGGGGGGGAAGTGAGCAGTTCTTC. It encodes CASKGSMAGGGSEQFF.

This clonotype has ten or more counts. In nucleotides, the CDR3 is TGTGCCAGCAGCTCGCACGGGGGCTATGGCTACACCTTC. Its translation is CASSSHGGYGYTF. This chain connects TRBV5-5 to TRBJ1-2; a weak D match, TRBD1 (5 bases). Germline V lookup: CDR1 SGHKS, CDR2 YYEKEE (reference sequence). The germline V and J ends were trimmed by 3 bases and 4 bases, with 10 bases remaining between them. This CDR3 is 13 amino acids long.

This clonotype was detected ten times or more. The rearrangement uses TRBV6-2 or TRBV6-3 and TRBJ1-1, with 8 bases fitting TRBD1. Germline trimming cut 5 bases from V and 5 bases from J; bases unmatched to any gene: 7. The length of the CDR3 is 14 residues. Germline CDR1 is MNHEY and CDR2 is SVGEGT. CDR3 amino acids: CASSEQGEWTEAFF. In DNA form, the CDR3 reads TGTGCCAGCAGTGAACAGGGGGAGTGGACTGAAGCTTTCTTT.

This rearrangement joins TRBV27 to TRBJ1-2, with TRBD1 matching 8 bases. Germline CDR1 reads MNHEY; CDR2 reads SMNVEV (reference sequence). The CDR3 totals 15 residues. V lost 5 bases and J lost 8; bases outside the gene matches: 13. The CDR3 region is CASSGRRGQAGGYTF. In nucleotides, the CDR3 is TGTGCCAGCAGTGGCCGGCGGGGACAGGCGGGAGGCTACACCTTC.

This clonotype was counted at least ten times. The chain recombines TRBV24-1 with TRBJ2-1; no clear D. Germline V gene data show CDR1 as KGHDR and CDR2 as SFDVKD. V was trimmed by 6 bases and J by 7 bases, leaving 6 bases between them. CDR3 length equals 11 residues. The CDR3 reads CATSHVNEQFF. The CDR3 bases are TGTGCCACCAGTCATGTTAATGAGCAGTTCTTC.